This T cell receptor beta chain was obtained from a study of cytomegalovirus exposure and HLA in healthy donors. The study ran its PCR with 60 Vbeta and 13 Jbeta primers. Sequencing was performed with immunoSEQ multiplex PCR; in TCRdb, only in-frame clones are kept and a portion is missing. The repertoire includes about 130,000 clones, 80% of them detected once, and about 4% sits in the top ten. The CDR3 loop spans 15 amino acids. Germline V gene sequence: CDR1 MNHEY, CDR2 SMNVEV (reference sequence). With 5 bases clipped from V and 4 bases from J, the junction kept 8 bases outside the gene matches. Healthy bone marrow donors made up the donors. Unrecorded immune exposures were likely, despite nominal health at sampling.

The clonotype originates from a woman in her thirties or forties in good health and CMV-seronegative. Sequencing was done on a sample of PBMCs. This rearrangement joins TRBV27 to TRBJ2-7; 10 nucleotides line up with TRBD1. DNA of the CDR3: TGTGCCAGCAGTCGCCGGGACAGGGGCTCGTACGAGCAGTACTTC. Translating gives CASSRRDRGSYEQYF.